The 28 T cell receptor beta chains listed next were all sequenced from one sample in a study of Ad26.COV2.S vaccination and SARS-CoV-2 variants. Clones were sequenced by immunoSEQ multiplex PCR, and TCRdb holds only the in-frame ones, with some missing. The sample consists of about 680,000 clones, about 89% of them appearing once. Treatment of the sample: 15 to 20 received Ad26.COV2.S at low or high dose, single or two shots; roughly 5 received placebo; per-sample allocation not given. Sampling was done on day 63 after the first vaccine or placebo injection. Sample: peripheral blood, taken in a trial of Ad26.COV2.S vaccine versus placebo. The source is a person aged 18 to 65 who received the Ad26.COV2.S COVID-19 vaccine or a placebo.

This rearrangement joins TRBV10-2 to TRBJ2-7; no definite D call. CDR3 length equals 12 residues. Trimming cost V 2 bases and J 4 bases, with 6 bases left between them. Germline CDR1 and CDR2: WSHSY and SAAADI. In nucleotides, the CDR3 is TGCGCCAGCAGTGAGGAGGCGTACGAGCAGTACTTC. Protein: CASSEEAYEQYF.

The chain uses TRBV4-2 and TRBJ2-3; D is undetermined. Trimming removed 2 bases from V and 0 bases from J, with 15 bases in between. The CDR3 consists of 17 residues. Germline values: CDR1 LGHNA, CDR2 YNFKEQ. CDR3 DNA: TGTGCCAGCAGCCAACCCCCCTCTGGCGGTAGCACAGATACGCAGTATTTT. This translates into CASSQPPSGGSTDTQYF.

The chain has TRBV30 and TRBJ1-1; D is ambiguous. Per the germline V gene, CDR1 is GTSNPN and CDR2 is SVGIG (reference sequence). This CDR3 comprises 13 residues. Between the trimmed V and J ends, which lost 4 bases and 4 bases, there was a span of 13 bases. The CDR3 loop reads CAWKASGSTEAFF. CDR3 in DNA: TGTGCCTGGAAGGCTTCTGGGTCCACTGAAGCTTTCTTT.

The chain uses TRBV24-1 and TRBJ2-1, with 7 bases identical to TRBD2. This CDR3 has 12 residues. The trim removed 9 bases at V and 8 bases at J, leaving 6 bases unmatched. CDR1 and CDR2 (germline): KGHDR, SFDVKD. The CDR3 region is CATGREFDEQFF. CDR3 DNA: TGTGCCACCGGGCGGGAGTTCGATGAGCAGTTCTTC.

As for this clone: Additional DNA sequences in this sample encode the identical CDR3. The chain links TRBV7-2 to TRBJ2-5; no reliable D call. The CDR3 runs 12 residues. V shed 0 bases and J shed 5 bases, with 4 bases lying between them. Per the germline V gene, CDR1 is SGHTA and CDR2 is FQGNSA. The CDR3 DNA follows: TGTGCCAGCAGCTTAGCGTCGGAGACCCAGTACTTC. It specifies CASSLASETQYF.

The chain uses TRBV27 and TRBJ1-1; TRBD1 might be the D (6 bases). With 5 bases removed from V and 3 bases from J, the gap between germline ends came to 22 bases. Germline V gene sequence: CDR1 MNHEY, CDR2 SMNVEV (reference sequence). This CDR3 is 17 amino acids long. The CDR3 protein is CASSLLGGGRNHTEAFF. The CDR3 bases are TGTGCCAGCAGTCTCCTTGGAGGGGGGCGCAACCACACTGAAGCTTTCTTT.

This sequence joins TRBV30 and TRBJ2-7, with 9 bases fitting TRBD1. In germline, CDR1 is GTSNPN, CDR2 SVGIG (reference sequence). V was pared by 2 bases and J by 4 bases, with 12 bases of the junction left unmatched. The CDR3 sequence is 16 residues long. CDR3 amino acids: CAWSTAGTGPLYEQYF. In DNA form, the CDR3 reads TGTGCCTGGAGTACGGCCGGGACAGGGCCTCTGTACGAGCAGTACTTC.

V gene TRBV30 combines with J gene TRBJ1-3; D is perhaps TRBD1 (5 bases). There are 11 residues in the CDR3. Trimming removed 8 bases at V and 2 bases at J, with 7 bases between. Germline CDR1 is GTSNPN and CDR2 is SVGIG (reference sequence). The CDR3 region has the DNA TGTGCCCGGGGCACTGGAAACACCATATATTTT. The encoded protein is CARGTGNTIYF.

The chain recombines TRBV7-9 with TRBJ2-1; tentatively, D is TRBD1 or TRBD2 (5 bases each). Germline lookup yields CDR1 SEHNR and CDR2 FQNEAQ (reference sequence). This CDR3 is 15 amino acids long. Trimming stripped 5 bases from V and 8 bases from J, with 19 bases between. CDR3 in amino acids: CASSGTEKEEDEQFF. The DNA for the CDR3 is TGTGCCAGCAGCGGGACGGAGAAGGAGGAAGATGAGCAGTTCTTC.

The chain's CDR3 is CASSLDHGYQETQYF. The DNA of the CDR3 is TGTGCCAGCAGCTTAGATCACGGATACCAAGAGACCCAGTACTTC. The chain joins TRBV11-2 to TRBJ2-5; D is uncertain. V was shortened by 0 bases and J by 0 bases, with 8 bases between the two germline ends. The length of the CDR3 is 15 residues. Germline assignment: CDR1 SGHAT and CDR2 FQNNGV. Looking up the rest from reference TRBV11-2 and TRBJ2-5 gives the full variable domain: EAGVAQSPRYKIIEKRQSVAFWCNPISGHATLYWYQQILGQGPKLLIQFQNNGVVDDSQLPKDRFSAERLKGVDSTLKIQPAKLEDSAVYLCASSLDHGYQETQYFGPGTRLLVL.

As concerns this clone: This same CDR3 is encoded by further DNA sequences in the sample. J is TRBJ2-7 and V is TRBV6-5; 8 nucleotides align to TRBD1. Germline CDR1 MNHEY, CDR2 SVGAGI. The CDR3 runs to 15 residues. After removal of 0 bases from V and 2 bases from J, the junction contained 3 bases not matched to a gene. CDR3 loop: CASSYSGTGTYEQYF. In DNA form, the CDR3 reads TGTGCCAGCAGTTACTCGGGGACAGGAACCTACGAGCAGTACTTC.

V gene TRBV5-1 combines with J gene TRBJ2-3, with D unresolved. In germline, CDR1 is SGHRS, CDR2 YFSETQ. The CDR3 loop spans 16 amino acids. The V gene lost 0 bases and the J gene lost 0 bases, with 11 bases spanning the gap. Here the CDR3 reads CASSLAGRSSTDTQYF. DNA of the CDR3: TGCGCCAGCAGCTTGGCCGGGCGCTCTAGCACAGATACGCAGTATTTT. Supplemented by reference TRBV5-1 and TRBJ2-3, the full variable domain reads KAGVTQTPRYLIKTRGQQVTLSCSPISGHRSVSWYQQTPGQGLQFLFEYFSETQRNKGNFPGRFSGRQFSNSRSEMNVSTLELGDSALYLCASSLAGRSSTDTQYFGPGTRLTVL.

A word on this clone: Other DNA sequences of this sample code for an identical CDR3. This chain links TRBV11-3 with TRBJ2-2, with unresolved D. Germline CDR1 is SGHNT and CDR2 is YENEEA. The CDR3 is 13 residues long. The germline V and J ends were trimmed by 2 bases and 8 bases, with 9 bases remaining between them. The CDR3: CASSLRETGELFF. CDR3 bases: TGTGCCAGCAGCTTAAGGGAAACGGGGGAGCTGTTTTTT.

The V call is TRBV6-5, the J call TRBJ1-2; possibly TRBD1 for D (6 bases). The CDR3 contains 16 residues. The germline V gene encodes CDR1 MNHEY and CDR2 SVGAGI. V lost 0 bases and J 4 bases, leaving 15 bases between the germline ends. This CDR3 is CASSYSLGGGAYGYTF. The CDR3 DNA sequence: TGTGCCAGCAGTTACTCCTTGGGGGGGGGCGCCTATGGCTACACCTTC.

The chain carries TRBV5-1 and TRBJ1-2; no definite D call. The CDR3 has 15 amino acids. With 4 bases removed from V and 4 bases from J, the gap between germline ends came to 17 bases. CDR1 and CDR2 (germline): SGHRS, YFSETQ. The CDR3 DNA reads as TGCGCCAGCAGCCCAGGCCCCGGGCTGGGCTATGGCTACACCTTC. The encoded protein is CASSPGPGLGYGYTF.

The chain employs TRBV5-1 and TRBJ1-1, with D possibly matching TRBD1 (5 bases). Looked up from germline, CDR1 is SGHRS and CDR2 is YFSETQ. The CDR3 has 15 residues. V was cut by 0 bases and J by 6 bases, with 15 bases left in between. As DNA, the CDR3 is TGCGCCAGCAGCTTGGGCCGGGGGTCTGGGGCTGAAGCTTTCTTT. Translation: CASSLGRGSGAEAFF.

V usage is TRBV5-1 and J usage is TRBJ1-2; weak D call: TRBD1 (5 bases). Germline CDR1 SGHRS, CDR2 YFSETQ. The germline V and J ends were trimmed by 4 bases and 7 bases, with 11 bases remaining between them. CDR3 length: 12 residues. The CDR3 region is CASSLGDGGYTF. The CDR3, as DNA: TGCGCCAGCAGCCTGGGGGATGGTGGCTACACCTTC.

The gene calls are TRBV30 and TRBJ2-4; D perhaps matches TRBD1 (5 bases). The germline V gene encodes CDR1 GTSNPN and CDR2 SVGIG (reference sequence). V was cut by 4 bases and J by 7 bases, with 8 bases left in between. This CDR3 contains 11 residues. CDR3 bases: TGTGCCTGGACGAAGGGGAACATTCAGTACTTC. This encodes CAWTKGNIQYF.

The chain carries TRBV5-8 and TRBJ2-5; unclear D gene. The CDR3 is made up of 13 amino acids. The germline V gene encodes CDR1 SGHTS and CDR2 YDEGEE. The germline V and J ends were trimmed by 0 bases and 9 bases, with 12 bases remaining between them. CDR3 nucleotide sequence: TGTGCCAGCAGCTTGGACCGCCCACAAGCCCAGTACTTC. Its protein is CASSLDRPQAQYF.

The V call is TRBV6-2 or TRBV6-3, the J call TRBJ2-7; 12 positions agree with TRBD2. Germline CDR1 and CDR2: MNHEY and SVGEGT. J was trimmed by 2 bases and V by 6 bases; bases with no gene match: 8. CDR3 size: 16 residues. The CDR3 region has the DNA TGTGCCAGCAGCAAACTCCGGACTAGCGGGGCCTACGAGCAGTACTTC. Translating it yields CASSKLRTSGAYEQYF.

This clone came up a few times. V usage is TRBV10-2 and J usage is TRBJ2-7, with unresolved D. In germline, CDR1 is WSHSY, CDR2 SAAADI. This CDR3 contains 14 residues. V gave up 0 bases and J gave up 6 bases, with 12 bases separating them. CDR3 sequence: CASSESTRAREQYF. CDR3 DNA: TGCGCCAGCAGTGAGTCGACTCGGGCTCGCGAGCAGTACTTC.

This clone showed up just once. This chain connects TRBV21-1 to TRBJ1-1. TRBV21-1 is assigned pseudogene status. The CDR3 loop spans 15 amino acids. In DNA form, the CDR3 reads TGTGCCAGCAATGGGTTCGGTTCATGCCACACTGAAGCTTTCTTT. This translates into CASNGFGSCHTEAFF.

The J gene is TRBJ2-7, the V gene TRBV19; TRBD1 or TRBD2 may be the D gene (5 bases each). Per germline, CDR1 LNHDA and CDR2 SQIVND (reference sequence). Trimming removed 0 bases at V and 4 bases at J, with 16 bases between. The CDR3 is made up of 16 amino acids. CDR3 coding DNA: TGTGCCAGTAGTATAGAGGCGGTGCAGGGACGGTACGAGCAGTACTTC. It encodes CASSIEAVQGRYEQYF.

This chain uses TRBV11-2 with TRBJ2-7; a possible D gene is TRBD2 (5 bases). V was pared by 1 base and J by 4 bases, with 11 bases between. This CDR3 comprises 14 residues. Germline CDR1 and CDR2: SGHAT and FQNNGV. This CDR3 is CASSLVGSPYEQYF. The CDR3, as DNA: TGTGCCAGCAGCTTAGTAGGGAGCCCATACGAGCAGTACTTC.

The chain links TRBV12-3 or TRBV12-4 to TRBJ1-1; the D gene is possibly TRBD1 (6 bases). The length of the CDR3 is 13 residues. Trimming removed 6 bases from V and 5 bases from J, with 13 bases in between. The CDR3 region has the DNA TGTGCCAGCAGGCCGGGACAAGGGACTGAAGCTTTCTTT. This sequence encodes CASRPGQGTEAFF.

The chain has TRBV5-1 and TRBJ1-6; TRBD1 agrees at 10 bases. CDR1 and CDR2 (germline): SGHRS, YFSETQ. V was clipped by 1 base and J by 6 bases; unmatched bases: 1. CDR3 length: 15 amino acids. CDR3 DNA: TGCGCCAGCAGCTTGAGGGACAGGGGTAATTCACCCCTCCACTTT. Translating gives CASSLRDRGNSPLHF.

The V call is TRBV27, the J call TRBJ1-2, with D perhaps TRBD1 (5 bases). V lost 5 bases and J 3 bases, leaving 22 bases between the germline ends. CDR3 size: 17 residues. Looked up from germline, CDR1 is MNHEY and CDR2 is SMNVEV (reference sequence). CDR3 in amino acids: CASSPYGDRTGYYGYTF. CDR3 nucleotides: TGTGCCAGCAGTCCCTATGGGGACCGGACTGGCTACTATGGCTACACCTTC.

This chain joins TRBV6-1 and TRBJ1-1; D not resolved. CDR1 and CDR2 (germline): MNHNS, SASEGT. The V gene lost 4 bases and the J gene lost 3 bases, with 18 bases spanning the gap. This CDR3 has 16 amino acids. The CDR3 here is CASSVVGPPLDTEAFF. The CDR3 DNA is TGTGCCAGCAGTGTTGTCGGCCCCCCCTTGGACACTGAAGCTTTCTTT.